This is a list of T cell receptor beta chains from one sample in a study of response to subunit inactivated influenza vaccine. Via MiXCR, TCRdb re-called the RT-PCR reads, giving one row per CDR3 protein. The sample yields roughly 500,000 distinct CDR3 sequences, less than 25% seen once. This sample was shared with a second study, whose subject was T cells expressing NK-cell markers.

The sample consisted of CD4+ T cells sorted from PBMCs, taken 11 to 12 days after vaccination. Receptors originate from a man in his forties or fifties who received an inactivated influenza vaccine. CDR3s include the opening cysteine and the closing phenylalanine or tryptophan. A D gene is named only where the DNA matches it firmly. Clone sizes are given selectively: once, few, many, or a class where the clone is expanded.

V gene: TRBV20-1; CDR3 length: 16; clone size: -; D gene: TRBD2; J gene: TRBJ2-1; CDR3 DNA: TGCAGTGCTAGAGCTCCCCCAGCGGGGGGCTACAATGAGCAGTTCTTC; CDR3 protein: CSARAPPAGGYNEQFF
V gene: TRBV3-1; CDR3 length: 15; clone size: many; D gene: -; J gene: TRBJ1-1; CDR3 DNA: TGTGCCAGCAGCCAAGGTAGACAGTTGAACACTGAAGCTTTCTTT; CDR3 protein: CASSQGRQLNTEAFF
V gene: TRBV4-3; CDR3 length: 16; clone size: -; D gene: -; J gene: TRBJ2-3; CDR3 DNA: TGCGCCAGCAGCCAAGATAATCCGGTGGCCGGAAGCACGCAGTATTTT; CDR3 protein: CASSQDNPVAGSTQYF
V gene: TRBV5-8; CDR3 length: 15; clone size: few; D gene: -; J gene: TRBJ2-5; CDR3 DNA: TGTGCCAGCAGCTTGGCGGTCGGTAGCGTGGAGACCCAGTACTTC; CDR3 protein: CASSLAVGSVETQYF
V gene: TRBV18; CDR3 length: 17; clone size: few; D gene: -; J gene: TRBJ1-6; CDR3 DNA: TGTGCCAGCTCACCACCGGGGACGCCGGGTAATCATTCACCCCTCCACTTT; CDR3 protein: CASSPPGTPGNHSPLHF
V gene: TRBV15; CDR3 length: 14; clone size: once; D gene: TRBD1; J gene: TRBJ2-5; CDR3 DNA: TGTGCCACCAGCCTACAGGGGGCTGAAGAGACCCAGTACTTC; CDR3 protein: CATSLQGAEETQYF
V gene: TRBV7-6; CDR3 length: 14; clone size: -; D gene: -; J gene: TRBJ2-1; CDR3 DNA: TGTGCCAGCAGCCGTTATCAGGAGGGGACCGAGCAGTTCTTC; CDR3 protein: CASSRYQEGTEQFF
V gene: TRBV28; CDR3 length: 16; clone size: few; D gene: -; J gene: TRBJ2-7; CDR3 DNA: TGTGCCAGCAGTTTCGCTCGAAGGAGGGGGAAGTACGAGCAGTACTTC; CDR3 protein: CASSFARRRGKYEQYF
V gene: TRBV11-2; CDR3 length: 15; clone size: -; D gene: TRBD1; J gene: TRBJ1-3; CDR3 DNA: TGTGCCAGCAGCTTCGACAGGGGGCCTGGAAACACCATATATTTT; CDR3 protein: CASSFDRGPGNTIYF
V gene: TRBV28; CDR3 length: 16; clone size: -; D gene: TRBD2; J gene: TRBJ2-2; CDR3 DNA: TGTGCCAGCAGGGTGCTAGCGGGTTTTGGAACCGGGGAGCTGTTTTTT; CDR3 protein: CASRVLAGFGTGELFF
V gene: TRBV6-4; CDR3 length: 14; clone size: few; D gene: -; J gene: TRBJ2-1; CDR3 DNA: TGTGCCAGCAGTGGGGTAGCGGTTTACAATGAGCAGTTCTTC; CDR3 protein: CASSGVAVYNEQFF
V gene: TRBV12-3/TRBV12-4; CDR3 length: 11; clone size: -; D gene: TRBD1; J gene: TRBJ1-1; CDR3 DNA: TGTGCCACCCAGGGGGCAGGGTTGGCTTTCTTT; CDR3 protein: CATQGAGLAFF
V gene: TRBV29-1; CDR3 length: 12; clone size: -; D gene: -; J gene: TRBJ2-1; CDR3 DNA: TGCAGCGTTGTCAGGCTCGCCAATGAGCAGTTCTTC; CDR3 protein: CSVVRLANEQFF
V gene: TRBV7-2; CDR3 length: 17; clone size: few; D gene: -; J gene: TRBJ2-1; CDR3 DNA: TGTGCCAGCAGCGCCAGGGGGGGATCCCGCCTTTTTGAGGAGCAGTTCTTC; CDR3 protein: CASSARGGSRLFEEQFF
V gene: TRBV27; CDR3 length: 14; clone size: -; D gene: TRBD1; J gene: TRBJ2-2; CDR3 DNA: TGTGCCAGCAGTGCCCGGACAGGGAACAGGGAGCTGTTTTTT; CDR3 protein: CASSARTGNRELFF
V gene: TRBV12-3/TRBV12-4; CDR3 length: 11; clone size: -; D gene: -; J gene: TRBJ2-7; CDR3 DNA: TGTGCCAGCAGTCGCTCCCACGAGCAGTACTTC; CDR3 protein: CASSRSHEQYF
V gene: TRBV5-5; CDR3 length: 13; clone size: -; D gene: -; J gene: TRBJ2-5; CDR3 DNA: TGTGCCAGCAGCTTGGAGGTCGAGGAGACCCAGTACTTC; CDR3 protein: CASSLEVEETQYF
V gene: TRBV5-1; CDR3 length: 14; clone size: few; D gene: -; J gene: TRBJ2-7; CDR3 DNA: TGCGCCAGCAGCTTGGAGCCAAGCCCGGGGGAGCAGTACTTC; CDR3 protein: CASSLEPSPGEQYF
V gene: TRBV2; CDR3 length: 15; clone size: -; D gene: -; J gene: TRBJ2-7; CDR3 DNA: TGTGCCAGCAGTGAAAGGGACCCCGCCTTGTACGAGCAGTACTTC; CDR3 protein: CASSERDPALYEQYF
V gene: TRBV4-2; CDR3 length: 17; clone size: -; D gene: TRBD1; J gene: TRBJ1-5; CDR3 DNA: TGTGCCAGCAGCCAAGATAGTTCAGGGGGTAGCAATCAGCCCCAGCATTTT; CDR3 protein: CASSQDSSGGSNQPQHF
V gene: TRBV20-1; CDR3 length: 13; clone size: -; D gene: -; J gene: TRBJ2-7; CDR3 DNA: TGCAGTGCTAGGGGTGGACAGCCCTTCGAGCAGTACTTC; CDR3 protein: CSARGGQPFEQYF
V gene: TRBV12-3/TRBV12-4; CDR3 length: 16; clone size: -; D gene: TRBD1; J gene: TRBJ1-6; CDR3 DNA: TGTGCCAGCAGCCGGACCCAGGGGGCGACTAATTCACCCCTCCACTTT; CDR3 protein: CASSRTQGATNSPLHF
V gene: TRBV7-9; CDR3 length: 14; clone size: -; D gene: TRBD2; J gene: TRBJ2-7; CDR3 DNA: TGTGCCAGCAGCTTCCTGGCGGGAGGGCTCGAGCAGTACTTC; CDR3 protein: CASSFLAGGLEQYF
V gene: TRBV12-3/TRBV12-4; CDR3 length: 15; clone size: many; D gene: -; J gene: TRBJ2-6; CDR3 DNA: TGTGCCAGCAGTTTAGGAGGTACAGGGGCCAACGTCCTGACTTTC; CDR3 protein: CASSLGGTGANVLTF
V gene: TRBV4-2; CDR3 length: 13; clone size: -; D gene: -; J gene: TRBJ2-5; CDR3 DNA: TGTGCCAGCAGCCAAGACCATAAAGAGACCCAGTACTTC; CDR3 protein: CASSQDHKETQYF
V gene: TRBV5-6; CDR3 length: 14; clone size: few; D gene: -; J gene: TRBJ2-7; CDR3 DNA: TGTGCCAGCAGTAGTGCCAGGGGGGGCTACGAGCAGTACTTC; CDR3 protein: CASSSARGGYEQYF
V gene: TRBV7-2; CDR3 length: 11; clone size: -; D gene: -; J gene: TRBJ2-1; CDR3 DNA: TGTGCCAGCAGCACAGCGGGTGAGCAGTTCTTC; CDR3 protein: CASSTAGEQFF
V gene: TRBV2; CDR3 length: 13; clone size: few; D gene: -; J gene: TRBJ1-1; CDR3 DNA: TGTGCCAGCAGTGACAGCCGGGGAACTGAAGCTTTCTTT; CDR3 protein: CASSDSRGTEAFF
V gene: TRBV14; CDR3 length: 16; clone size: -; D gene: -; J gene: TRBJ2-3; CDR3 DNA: TGTGCCAGCAGCCCCCTAGGGCTAGGGAAGACAGATACGCAGTATTTT; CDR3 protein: CASSPLGLGKTDTQYF
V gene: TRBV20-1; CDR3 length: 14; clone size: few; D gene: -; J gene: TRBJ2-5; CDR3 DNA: TGCAGTGCCGTCGGGGGAGCGTTAGGAGAGACCCAGTACTTC; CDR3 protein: CSAVGGALGETQYF
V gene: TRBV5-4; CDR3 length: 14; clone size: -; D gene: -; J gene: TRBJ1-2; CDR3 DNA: TGTGCCAGCAGGTCTGACAGTACTAACTATGGCTACACCTTC; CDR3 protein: CASRSDSTNYGYTF
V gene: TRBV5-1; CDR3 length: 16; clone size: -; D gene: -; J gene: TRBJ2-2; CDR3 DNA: TGCGCCAGCAGCTTCGGTCAACCGCGAGTCACCGGGGAGCTGTTTTTT; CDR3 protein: CASSFGQPRVTGELFF
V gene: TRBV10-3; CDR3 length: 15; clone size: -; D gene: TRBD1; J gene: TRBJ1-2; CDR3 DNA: TGTGCCATCAGTTCCGCGGGACAGGGGGGCTATGGCTACACCTTC; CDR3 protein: CAISSAGQGGYGYTF
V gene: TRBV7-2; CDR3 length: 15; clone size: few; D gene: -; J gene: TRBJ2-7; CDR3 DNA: TGTGCCAGCAGCTTAAGCGGACAGCTCTCCTACGAGCAGTACTTC; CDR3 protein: CASSLSGQLSYEQYF
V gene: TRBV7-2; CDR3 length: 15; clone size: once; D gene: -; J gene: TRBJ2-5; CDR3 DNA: TGTGCCAGCAGCCGGCGGTACACAATACAAGAGACCCAGTACTTC; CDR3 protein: CASSRRYTIQETQYF
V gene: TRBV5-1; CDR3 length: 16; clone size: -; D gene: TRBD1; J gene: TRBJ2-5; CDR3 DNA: TGCGCCAGCAGCTTATCCGGGACAGTAATGCATGAGACCCAGTACTTC; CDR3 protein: CASSLSGTVMHETQYF
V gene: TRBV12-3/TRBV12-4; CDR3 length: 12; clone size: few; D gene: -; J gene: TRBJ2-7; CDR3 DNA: TGTGCCAGCAGTCTCGGGAGCTCCGAGCAGTACTTC; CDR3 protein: CASSLGSSEQYF
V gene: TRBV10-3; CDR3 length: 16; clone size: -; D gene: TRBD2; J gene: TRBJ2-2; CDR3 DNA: TGTGCCATCAGTGAGTTAGCGGGGGTAGACACCGGGGAGCTGTTTTTT; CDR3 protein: CAISELAGVDTGELFF
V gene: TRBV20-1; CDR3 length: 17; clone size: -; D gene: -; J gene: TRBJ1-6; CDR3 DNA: TGCAGTGCTAGGTCGCAAATACACCACTCCTATAATTCACCCCTCCACTTT; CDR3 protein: CSARSQIHHSYNSPLHF
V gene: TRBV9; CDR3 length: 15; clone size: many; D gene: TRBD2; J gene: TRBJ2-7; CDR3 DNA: TGTGCCAGCAGCGTAGAAGGCTGGGCTAGCGGGATGCAGTACTTC; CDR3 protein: CASSVEGWASGMQYF
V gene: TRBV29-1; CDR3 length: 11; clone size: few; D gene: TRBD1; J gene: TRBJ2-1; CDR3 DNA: TGCAGCGGCGACAGGGTAAATGAGCAGTTCTTC; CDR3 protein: CSGDRVNEQFF
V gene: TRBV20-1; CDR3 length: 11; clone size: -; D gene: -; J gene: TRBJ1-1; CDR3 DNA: TGCAGTGCTAGGCCACAAATTGAAGCTTTCTTT; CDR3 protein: CSARPQIEAFF
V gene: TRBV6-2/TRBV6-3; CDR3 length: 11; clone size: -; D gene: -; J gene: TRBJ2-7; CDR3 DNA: TGTGCCAGCAGTTACTCGTTCGAGCAGTACTTC; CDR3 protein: CASSYSFEQYF
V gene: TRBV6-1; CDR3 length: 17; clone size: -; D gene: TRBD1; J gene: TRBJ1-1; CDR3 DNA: TGTGCCAGCAGAGACAGGGTACCCCTCGCAAAGAACACTGAAGCTTTCTTT; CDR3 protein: CASRDRVPLAKNTEAFF
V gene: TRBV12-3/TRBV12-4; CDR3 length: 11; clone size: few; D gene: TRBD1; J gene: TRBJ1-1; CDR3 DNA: TGTGCCAGCAGTTTGGGACAGCGGGCTTTCTTT; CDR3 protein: CASSLGQRAFF
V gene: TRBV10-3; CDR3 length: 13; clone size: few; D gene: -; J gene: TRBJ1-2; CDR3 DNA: TGTGCCATCAGTAACGACAGAGGACTTGGCTACACCTTC; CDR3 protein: CAISNDRGLGYTF
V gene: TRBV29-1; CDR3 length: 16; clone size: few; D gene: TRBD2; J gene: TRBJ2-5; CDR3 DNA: TGCAGCTCCGCGGGGACTAGCGGGAGGAGAGGAGAGACCCAGTACTTC; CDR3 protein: CSSAGTSGRRGETQYF
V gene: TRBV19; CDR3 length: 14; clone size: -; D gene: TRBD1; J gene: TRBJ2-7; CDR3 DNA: TGTGCCAGTAGTATGGGACAGCACTCCTACGAGCAGTACTTC; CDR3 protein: CASSMGQHSYEQYF
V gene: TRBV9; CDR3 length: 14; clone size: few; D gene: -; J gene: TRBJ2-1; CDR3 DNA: TGTGCCAGCAGCTTCACGGGATCCTCCAATGAGCAGTTCTTC; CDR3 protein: CASSFTGSSNEQFF
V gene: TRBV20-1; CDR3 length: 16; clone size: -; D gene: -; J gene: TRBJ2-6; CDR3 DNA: TGCAGTGCTAGATTTACAGGGAGGCCGGGGGCCAACGTCCTGACTTTC; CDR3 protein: CSARFTGRPGANVLTF